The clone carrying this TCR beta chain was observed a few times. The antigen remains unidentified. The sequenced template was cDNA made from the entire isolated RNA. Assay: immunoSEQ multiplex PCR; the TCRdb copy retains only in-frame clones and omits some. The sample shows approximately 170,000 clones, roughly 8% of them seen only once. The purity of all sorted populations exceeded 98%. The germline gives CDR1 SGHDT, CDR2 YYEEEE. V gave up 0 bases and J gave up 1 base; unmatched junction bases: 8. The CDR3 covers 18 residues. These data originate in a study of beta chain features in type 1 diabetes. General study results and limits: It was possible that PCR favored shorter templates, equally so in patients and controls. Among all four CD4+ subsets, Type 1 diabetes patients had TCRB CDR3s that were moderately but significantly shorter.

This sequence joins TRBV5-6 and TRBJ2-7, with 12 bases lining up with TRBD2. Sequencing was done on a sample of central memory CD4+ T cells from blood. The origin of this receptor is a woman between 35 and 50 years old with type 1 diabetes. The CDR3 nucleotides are TGTGCCAGCAGCTTGGGTCCCGCTAGCGGGAGGGTATCCTACGAGCAGTACTTC. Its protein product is CASSLGPASGRVSYEQYF. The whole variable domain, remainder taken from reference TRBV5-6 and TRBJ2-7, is DAGVTQSPTHLIKTRGQQVTLRCSPKSGHDTVSWYQQALGQGPQFIFQYYEEEERQRGNFPDRFSGHQFPNYSSELNVNALLLGDSALYLCASSLGPASGRVSYEQYFGPGTRLTVT.